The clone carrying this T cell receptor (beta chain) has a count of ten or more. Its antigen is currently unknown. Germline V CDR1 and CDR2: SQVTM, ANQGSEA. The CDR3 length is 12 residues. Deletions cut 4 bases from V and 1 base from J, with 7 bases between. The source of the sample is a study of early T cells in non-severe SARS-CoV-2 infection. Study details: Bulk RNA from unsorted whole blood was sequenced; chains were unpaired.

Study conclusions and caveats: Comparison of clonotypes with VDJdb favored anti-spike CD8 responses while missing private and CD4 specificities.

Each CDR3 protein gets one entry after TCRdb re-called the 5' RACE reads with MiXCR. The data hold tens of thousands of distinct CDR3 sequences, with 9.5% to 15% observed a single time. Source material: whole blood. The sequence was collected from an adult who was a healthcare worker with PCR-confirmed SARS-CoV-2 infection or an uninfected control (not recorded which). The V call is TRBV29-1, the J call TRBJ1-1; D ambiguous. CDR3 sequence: CSVAGQNTEAFF. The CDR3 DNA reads TGCAGCGTTGCTGGGCAGAACACTGAAGCTTTCTTT.